These 17 T cell receptor beta chains share one sample of origin, sequenced in a study of beta chain features in type 1 diabetes. Their specific antigens are unknown. The investigators reverse transcribed all of the isolated RNA, so they sequenced expressed TCRB transcripts. Profiling relied on immunoSEQ multiplex PCR, and the TCRdb table lists in-frame clones only, not all of them. The sample includes 250,000 to 300,000 clones, roughly 25% of them seen just once. Findings of the study overall: Shorter TCRB CDR3s, moderately but significantly so, were found in Type 1 diabetes patients in all four CD4+ subsets.

Sequencing was done on a sample of naive CD4+ T cells from blood. These receptors all come from a woman aged 25-40 years with type 1 diabetes.

Only a few counts were recorded for this clone. The V call is TRBV5-4, the J call TRBJ2-1; TRBD1 agrees at 8 bases. This CDR3 has 15 amino acids. The V gene end was trimmed by 4 bases and the J gene end by 0 bases; junction bases not matched to a gene: 3. Looked up from germline, CDR1 is SGHNT and CDR2 is YYREEE (reference sequence). CDR3 residues: CASSGQGSSYNEQFF. The CDR3 nucleotides read TGTGCCAGCAGCGGACAGGGAAGCTCCTACAATGAGCAGTTCTTC.

V is TRBV28 and J is TRBJ1-2; possibly TRBD1 for D (6 bases). V gave up 5 bases and J gave up 5 bases, with 12 bases separating them. The CDR3 totals 13 residues. The germline V gene has CDR1 MDHEN and CDR2 SYDVKM. Here the CDR3 reads CASSPPGEYGYTF. As DNA, the CDR3 is TGTGCCAGCAGTCCGCCAGGGGAGTATGGCTACACCTTC.

This clone was seen a few times. This chain connects TRBV25-1 to TRBJ2-1, with D uncertain. Per germline, CDR1 MGHDK and CDR2 SYGVNS. Trimming cost V 7 bases and J 3 bases, with 13 bases left between them. The CDR3 loop spans 14 amino acids. The DNA of the CDR3 is TGTGCCAGCAATCGCGGTTCTTACTACAATGAGCAGTTCTTC. Residues: CASNRGSYYNEQFF.

The chain links TRBV29-1 to TRBJ1-2, with D possibly being TRBD1 (5 bases). The germline V and J ends were trimmed by 3 bases and 8 bases, with 13 bases remaining between them. Germline loops: CDR1 SQVTM, CDR2 ANQGSEA. This CDR3 spans 12 amino acids. CDR3 region: CSVDRRRGGYTF. The CDR3 DNA reads TGCAGCGTTGACAGACGGAGGGGCGGCTACACCTTC.

This sequence joins TRBV5-4 and TRBJ2-1, with TRBD2 matching 7 bases. The CDR3 runs 17 residues. The trim removed 3 bases at V and 0 bases at J, leaving 9 bases unmatched. Germline lookup yields CDR1 SGHNT and CDR2 YYREEE (reference sequence). In nucleotides, the CDR3 is TGTGCCAGCAGCTCCCCGGCTAGCGGAAGCTCCTACAATGAGCAGTTCTTC. This codes for CASSSPASGSSYNEQFF.

This chain links TRBV5-1 with TRBJ2-7, with D perhaps matching TRBD2 (7 bases). The CDR3 is 15 residues long. V was pared by 1 base and J by 2 bases, with 13 bases between. CDR1 SGHRS and CDR2 YFSETQ come from the germline V gene. CDR3 loop: CASSLRGGGTYEQYF. In DNA, the CDR3 is TGCGCCAGCAGCTTGAGGGGGGGAGGCACCTACGAGCAGTACTTC. The full variable domain, in which reference TRBV5-1 and TRBJ2-7 provide the parts outside the CDR3, is KAGVTQTPRYLIKTRGQQVTLSCSPISGHRSVSWYQQTPGQGLQFLFEYFSETQRNKGNFPGRFSGRQFSNSRSEMNVSTLELGDSALYLCASSLRGGGTYEQYFGPGTRLTVT.

The sample holds a few counts of this clone. J is TRBJ2-1 and V is TRBV7-3; maybe TRBD2 (5 bases). Germline lookup yields CDR1 SGHTA and CDR2 FQGTGA. With 2 bases removed from V and 10 bases from J, the gap between germline ends came to 15 bases. The length of the CDR3 is 14 residues. The CDR3 nucleotides read TGTGCCAGCAGCTTAGCCGGTAGCGCTAAGGAGCAGTTCTTC. Its protein is CASSLAGSAKEQFF.

The rearrangement uses TRBV4-2 and TRBJ2-4, with 12 bases matching TRBD2. This CDR3 has 19 residues. V was pared by 4 bases and J by 0 bases, with 10 bases of the junction left unmatched. Germline assignment: CDR1 LGHNA and CDR2 YNFKEQ. The CDR3 nucleotides read TGTGCCAGCAGCCGAGAATGGACTAGCGGGACCTTAGCCAAAAACATTCAGTACTTC. As protein: CASSREWTSGTLAKNIQYF.

This chain links TRBV29-1 with TRBJ2-7; 9 nucleotides match TRBD2. Germline loops: CDR1 SQVTM, CDR2 ANQGSEA. Trimming cost V 6 bases and J 4 bases; bases outside gene matches: 7. The CDR3 covers 13 residues. The CDR3 loop reads CSVGGRARYEQYF. CDR3 bases: TGCAGCGTCGGCGGGAGGGCCAGGTACGAGCAGTACTTC.

There are a few counts of this clone. The V and J genes are TRBV4-1 and TRBJ1-5; no clear D gene. Germline V gene data show CDR1 as MGHRA and CDR2 as YSYEKL. V lost 1 base and J 1 base, leaving 2 bases between the germline ends. This CDR3 spans 13 amino acids. The CDR3 nucleotides read TGCGCCAGCAGCCAAGTAAGCAATCAGCCCCAGCATTTT. Translated: CASSQVSNQPQHF.

The CDR3 region has the DNA TGTGCCTGGATGACTAGCGGGAGGGGGTACGAGCAGTACTTC. It encodes CAWMTSGRGYEQYF. This chain joins TRBV30 and TRBJ2-7; 14 positions match TRBD2. Trimming at V came to 4 bases and at J to 4 bases, leaving 3 bases not matched to a gene. Germline lookup yields CDR1 GTSNPN and CDR2 SVGIG (reference sequence). The CDR3 totals 14 residues.

The rearrangement links TRBV30 to TRBJ2-5; 13 nucleotides match TRBD2. V gave up 5 bases and J gave up 5 bases; unmatched junction bases: 5. This CDR3 region has 14 residues. Germline-derived CDR1 and CDR2 are GTSNPN and SVGIG (reference sequence). The CDR3 nucleotides are TGTGCCTGGCCGGGACTAGCGGGACCTGAGACCCAGTACTTC. This codes for CAWPGLAGPETQYF.

V usage is TRBV4-2 and J usage is TRBJ2-3; D gene ambiguous. Germline CDR1 is LGHNA and CDR2 is YNFKEQ. Trimming stripped 1 base from V and 4 bases from J, with 15 bases between. This CDR3 spans 16 amino acids. In DNA, the CDR3 is TGTGCCAGCAGCCAAGGGATGGGCACCTCCGCAGATACGCAGTATTTT. This codes for CASSQGMGTSADTQYF.

The chain uses TRBV29-1 and TRBJ1-1, with a weak D call TRBD1 (5 bases). The CDR3 consists of 11 residues. Per the germline V gene, CDR1 is SQVTM and CDR2 is ANQGSEA. The V end was cut by 4 bases, the J end by 11 bases, with 14 bases between. CDR3 nucleotide sequence: TGCAGCGTTGGGGGGGGAGTCGGGGCTTTCTTT. Translating it yields CSVGGGVGAFF.

Only a few counts were recorded for this clone. In nucleotides, the CDR3 is TGTGCCAGCAGCTTCTCCGGGACTAGTGGGGAGACCCAGTACTTC. Its translation: CASSFSGTSGETQYF. The V and J genes are TRBV7-2 and TRBJ2-5; 8 nucleotides match TRBD2. Germline V gene sequence: CDR1 SGHTA, CDR2 FQGNSA. The J segment lost 5 bases and the V segment lost 3 bases, leaving 8 bases of the junction unmatched. This CDR3 has 15 residues. The full variable domain, rest sourced from reference TRBV7-2 and TRBJ2-5, is GAGVSQSPSNKVTEKGKDVELRCDPISGHTALYWYRQSLGQGLEFLIYFQGNSAPDKSGLPSDRFSAERTGGSVSTLTIQRTQQEDSAVYLCASSFSGTSGETQYFGPGTRLLVL.

This clone was counted a few times. The chain joins TRBV5-1 to TRBJ2-1; 8 bases are a match to TRBD1. Per the germline V gene, CDR1 is SGHRS and CDR2 is YFSETQ. The CDR3 has 14 amino acids. The V segment lost 4 bases and the J segment 5 bases; nucleotides outside the gene matches: 5. The CDR3 nucleotides read TGCGCCAGCAGCCCGGGACAGGCCAACAATGAGCAGTTCTTC. Translated: CASSPGQANNEQFF.

The genes are TRBV5-1 and TRBJ1-1; D is possibly TRBD1 (5 bases). With 4 bases removed from V and 4 bases from J, the gap between germline ends came to 14 bases. The CDR3 has 14 residues. Germline values: CDR1 SGHRS, CDR2 YFSETQ. DNA for the CDR3: TGCGCCAGCAGCCAGGGCCAGTCAACCACTGAAGCTTTCTTT. Protein sequence: CASSQGQSTTEAFF. Full variable domain (outside the CDR3, taken from reference TRBV5-1 and TRBJ1-1): KAGVTQTPRYLIKTRGQQVTLSCSPISGHRSVSWYQQTPGQGLQFLFEYFSETQRNKGNFPGRFSGRQFSNSRSEMNVSTLELGDSALYLCASSQGQSTTEAFFGQGTRLTVV.